One sample yielded the 2 T cell receptor beta chains listed below, sequenced in a study of blood T cell repertoires in COVID-19. Profiled with immunoSEQ multiplex PCR; TCRdb holds only in-frame clones, not every one. The sample records hundreds of thousands of clones, 89% being singletons. Material: PBMCs or T cells enriched from blood (not recorded which). These receptor sequences come from a woman aged 25-40 years who had recovered from COVID-19.

The rearrangement joins TRBV9 to TRBJ2-2, with 9 bases matching TRBD2. V gave up 2 bases and J gave up 5 bases; unmatched junction bases: 7. This CDR3 has 16 residues. The germline V gene encodes CDR1 SGDLS and CDR2 YYNGEE. CDR3: CASSVGLAGRTGELFF. The CDR3 DNA is TGTGCCAGCAGCGTTGGGCTAGCGGGGAGGACCGGGGAGCTGTTTTTT.

The gene calls are TRBV19 and TRBJ2-1; 8 bases match TRBD2. This CDR3 is built from 16 residues. After removal of 4 bases from V and 6 bases from J, the junction contained 11 bases not matched to a gene. Looked up from germline, CDR1 is LNHDA and CDR2 is SQIVND (reference sequence). CDR3 region: CASSTHPREVPNEQFF. The CDR3 bases are TGTGCCAGTAGTACCCACCCGCGGGAGGTCCCCAATGAGCAGTTCTTC. Drawing the rest from reference TRBV19 and TRBJ2-1, the complete variable domain is DGGITQSPKYLFRKEGQNVTLSCEQNLNHDAMYWYRQDPGQGLRLIYYSQIVNDFQKGDIAEGYSVSREKKESFPLTVTSAQKNPTAFYLCASSTHPREVPNEQFFGPGTRLTVL.